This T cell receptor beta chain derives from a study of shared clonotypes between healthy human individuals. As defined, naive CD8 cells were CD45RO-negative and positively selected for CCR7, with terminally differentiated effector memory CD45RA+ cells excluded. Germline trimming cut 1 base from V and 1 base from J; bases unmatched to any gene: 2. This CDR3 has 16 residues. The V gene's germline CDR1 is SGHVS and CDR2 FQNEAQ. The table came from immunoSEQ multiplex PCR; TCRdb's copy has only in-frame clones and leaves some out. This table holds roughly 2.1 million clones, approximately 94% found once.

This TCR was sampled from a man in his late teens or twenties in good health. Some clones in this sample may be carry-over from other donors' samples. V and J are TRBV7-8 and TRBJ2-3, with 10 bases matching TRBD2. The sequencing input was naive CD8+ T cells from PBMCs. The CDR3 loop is CASSLVGTSGTDTQYF. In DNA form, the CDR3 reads TGTGCCAGCAGCTTAGTGGGGACTAGCGGCACAGATACGCAGTATTTT.